This entry lists 28 T cell receptor beta chains sequenced from one sample in a study of blood T cell repertoires in COVID-19. The repertoire was sequenced with immunoSEQ multiplex PCR; TCRdb's copy has only in-frame clones and lacks some. This sample has 50,000 to 75,000 clones, with less than 80% found just once. Sequencing was carried out using peripheral blood. All receptors derive from a man between 60 and 75 years old with acute or convalescent COVID-19.

This chain links TRBV24-1 with TRBJ1-2, with D possibly matching TRBD1 (6 bases). The CDR3 spans 13 residues. V lost 3 bases and J 6 bases, leaving 10 bases between the germline ends. Germline V lookup: CDR1 KGHDR, CDR2 SFDVKD. CDR3 protein: CATSDITGNGYTF. Here the CDR3 DNA reads TGTGCCACCAGTGATATAACAGGGAATGGCTACACCTTC.

Concerning this clone itself: In this CDR3 the conserved last residue, phenylalanine or tryptophan, is missing, so a read error is likely. This chain links TRBV7-2 with TRBJ2-7, with a tentative D call TRBD1 (7 bases). The germline CDR1 and CDR2 sequences are SGHTA and FQGNSA. Trimming removed 1 base from V and 5 bases from J, with 24 bases in between. This CDR3 spans 18 amino acids. CDR3 coding DNA: TGTGCCAGCAGCTTAGGATCGGGACTTAGCAGGGGGAGGAACGAGCAGTACCTC. This translates into CASSLGSGLSRGRNEQYL.

There are a few counts of this clone. This chain joins TRBV19 and TRBJ2-1, with 7 nucleotides matching TRBD1. The V gene end was trimmed by 4 bases and the J gene end by 3 bases; junction bases not matched to a gene: 3. Germline V gene data show CDR1 as LNHDA and CDR2 as SQIVND (reference sequence). This CDR3 is 14 amino acids long. The CDR3 is CASSTGQYYNEQFF. Written as DNA, the CDR3 is TGTGCCAGTAGTACGGGACAGTACTACAATGAGCAGTTCTTC.

V gene TRBV6-5 combines with J gene TRBJ2-5; D unclear. Trimming stripped 5 bases from V and 10 bases from J, with 11 bases between. Germline CDR1 MNHEY, CDR2 SVGAGI. This CDR3 comprises 11 residues. CDR3 DNA: TGTGCCAGCAGTAGACGAGCGATCCAGTACTTC. Its translation is CASSRRAIQYF.

The rearrangement links TRBV2 to TRBJ1-2, with D uncertain. The CDR3 sequence is 12 residues long. V lost 2 bases to trimming and J lost 4 bases, with 5 bases between them. Germline V gives CDR1 SNHLY, CDR2 FYNNEI. The CDR3 region has the DNA TGTGCCAGCAGTGAAAGGAGCTATGGCTACACCTTC. Translated: CASSERSYGYTF.

The chain carries TRBV19 and TRBJ1-1; the D is unclear. This CDR3 comprises 14 residues. Germline-derived CDR1 and CDR2 are LNHDA and SQIVND (reference sequence). V lost 5 bases to trimming and J lost 3 bases, with 13 bases between them. Here the CDR3 DNA reads TGTGCCAGTAGTTGGAGGGCGGGCGACACTGAAGCTTTCTTT. It encodes CASSWRAGDTEAFF.

V is TRBV14 and J is TRBJ2-5; 8 bases fit TRBD2. The CDR3 runs 15 residues. Germline V gives CDR1 SGHDN, CDR2 FVKESK. V was clipped by 4 bases and J by 4 bases; unmatched bases: 8. CDR3 coding DNA: TGTGCCAGCAGCCGCTCCATAAGCGGGGGAGAGACCCAGTACTTC. It specifies CASSRSISGGETQYF.

The V gene is TRBV28, the J gene TRBJ1-1, with 7 nucleotides matching TRBD1. The V gene's germline CDR1 is MDHEN and CDR2 SYDVKM. V gave up 3 bases and J gave up 7 bases; unmatched junction bases: 5. The CDR3 is made up of 13 amino acids. The CDR3, as DNA: TGTGCCAGCAGTTTCCTCCAGGGGGGTGAAGCTTTCTTT. Amino acids: CASSFLQGGEAFF.

The chain combines TRBV19 with TRBJ2-1; 10 nucleotides align to TRBD2. The J segment lost 5 bases and the V segment lost 6 bases, leaving 10 bases of the junction unmatched. Germline-derived CDR1 and CDR2 are LNHDA and SQIVND (reference sequence). This CDR3 has 16 residues. The CDR3: CASRRLLAGAHNEQFF. The CDR3 DNA reads TGTGCCAGTAGACGGTTGCTAGCGGGAGCACACAATGAGCAGTTCTTC.

V is TRBV20-1 and J is TRBJ1-2; no clear D gene. Looked up from germline, CDR1 is DFQATT and CDR2 is SNEGSKA (reference sequence). V was clipped by 3 bases and J by 12 bases, with 8 bases between them. The CDR3 consists of 9 residues. The CDR3 nucleotides read TGCAGTGCTAGCGGGGAAAACACCTTC. Translation: CSASGENTF.

This chain links TRBV7-9 with TRBJ2-5, with 10 positions matching TRBD1. J was trimmed by 2 bases and V by 4 bases; bases with no gene match: 1. The CDR3 is 14 residues long. Germline-derived CDR1 and CDR2 are SEHNR and FQNEAQ (reference sequence). The CDR3 DNA sequence: TGTGCCAGCAGCTGGGGACAGGGGCAAGAGACCCAGTACTTC. This translates into CASSWGQGQETQYF.

This clone came up a few times. DNA for the CDR3: TGTGCCAGCAGTTCCCGCGGGAGCCTCATTAGCACAGATACGCAGTATTTT. It translates to CASSSRGSLISTDTQYF. The J gene is TRBJ2-3, the V gene TRBV27; TRBD2 matches at 7 bases. This CDR3 is 17 amino acids long. J gave up 0 bases and V 4 bases, and 10 bases lay outside the gene matches. CDR1 and CDR2 from the germline V gene are MNHEY and SMNVEV (reference sequence).

The rearrangement links TRBV5-1 to TRBJ1-2, with TRBD1 as a possible D gene (6 bases). Germline CDR1 and CDR2: SGHRS and YFSETQ. The CDR3 is 14 residues long. V was shortened by 5 bases and J by 4 bases, with 15 bases between the two germline ends. The CDR3 DNA sequence: TGCGCCAGCAGTCCGGACAGCGAGCCCTATGGCTACACCTTC. Amino acids: CASSPDSEPYGYTF.

Concerning this clone itself: One end of the junction varies from germline; a read error may be responsible. CDR3: CASSLGDRRRGWDGYTF. As DNA, the CDR3 is TGCGCCAGCAGTTTGGGGGACAGGCGTCGAGGATGGGATGGCTACACCTTC. The chain combines TRBV5-1 with TRBJ1-2, with 8 bases that match TRBD1. Germline V gene lookup returns CDR1 SGHRS and CDR2 YFSETQ. The CDR3 covers 17 residues.

The chain recombines TRBV6-5 with TRBJ2-1; 8 nucleotides line up with TRBD2. Looked up from germline, CDR1 is MNHEY and CDR2 is SVGAGI. The CDR3 spans 13 residues. J was trimmed by 7 bases and V by 6 bases; bases with no gene match: 5. In nucleotides, the CDR3 is TGTGCCAGCAGCCGCGGACTAGCAAATGAGCAGTTCTTC. Translation gives CASSRGLANEQFF.

V and J are TRBV15 and TRBJ1-3; D might be TRBD1 (6 bases). The CDR3 is 16 amino acids. The V gene lost 5 bases and the J gene lost 1 base, with 15 bases spanning the gap. Germline CDR1 and CDR2: LNHNV and YYDKDF (reference sequence). CDR3 in DNA: TGTGCCACCAGCGGATTATTTACAGGGTCTGGAAACACCATATATTTT. This gives the protein CATSGLFTGSGNTIYF.

The genes are TRBV6-5 and TRBJ1-5, with D uncertain. V lost 4 bases, J lost 0 bases, and 7 bases lay in between. This CDR3 is built from 14 residues. The germline V gene encodes CDR1 MNHEY and CDR2 SVGAGI. CDR3 in amino acids: CASSLRGSNQPQHF. The CDR3, as DNA: TGTGCCAGCAGTTTACGGGGTAGCAATCAGCCCCAGCATTTT.

The sample holds a few counts of this clone. V and J are TRBV9 and TRBJ2-5; 11 nucleotides line up with TRBD2. CDR1 and CDR2 (germline): SGDLS, YYNGEE. The trim removed 4 bases at V and 5 bases at J, leaving 7 bases unmatched. This CDR3 has 15 amino acids. In DNA form, the CDR3 reads TGTGCCAGCAGCCCCACTAGCGGGAGTTGGGAGACCCAGTACTTC. It translates to CASSPTSGSWETQYF.

V and J are TRBV6-2 or TRBV6-3 and TRBJ2-3; D is possibly TRBD1 (6 bases). Germline V gene lookup returns CDR1 MNHEY and CDR2 SVGEGT. V lost 4 bases, J lost 2 bases, and 13 bases lay in between. The CDR3 contains 15 residues. Written as DNA, the CDR3 is TGTGCCAGCAGTTGGGGGCGTGAATCCACAGATACGCAGTATTTT. The encoded protein is CASSWGRESTDTQYF.

This CDR3 is CASSLQAGVSYEQYF. The CDR3 bases are TGTGCCAGCAGCTTACAGGCGGGAGTCTCCTACGAGCAGTACTTC. The chain employs TRBV7-2 and TRBJ2-7, with TRBD2 matching 7 bases. Germline CDR1 reads SGHTA; CDR2 reads FQGNSA. Trimming cost V 2 bases and J 0 bases; bases outside gene matches: 4. The CDR3 is 15 amino acids.

The J gene is TRBJ2-1, the V gene TRBV9; 9 bases fit TRBD2. V shed 4 bases and J 10 bases; nucleotides not matched to a gene: 9. From germline, CDR1 is SGDLS and CDR2 YYNGEE. The CDR3 totals 14 residues. The CDR3 coding sequence is TGTGCCAGCAGCAGGACTAGCGAGTCTGGCGAGCAGTTCTTC. Translation gives CASSRTSESGEQFF.

This sequence joins TRBV7-9 and TRBJ1-4, with 8 nucleotides matching TRBD1. Germline-derived CDR1 and CDR2 are SEHNR and FQNEAQ (reference sequence). V trimming: 2 bases; J trimming: 7 bases; junction bases outside the gene matches: 3. CDR3 length equals 14 residues. The CDR3 region has the DNA TGTGCCAGCAGCTTAACAGGGGGAGGTGAAAAACTGTTTTTT. It translates to CASSLTGGGEKLFF.

The V call is TRBV6-2 or TRBV6-3, the J call TRBJ1-5; D is possibly TRBD1 (5 bases). Germline V gene sequence: CDR1 MNHEY, CDR2 SVGEGT. This CDR3 comprises 14 residues. The V end was cut by 3 bases, the J end by 4 bases, with 10 bases between. CDR3 in amino acids: CASSYIGENQPQHF. The CDR3 DNA reads as TGTGCCAGCAGTTATATAGGGGAAAATCAGCCCCAGCATTTT.

This clone was seen a handful of times. The chain is built from TRBV7-9 and TRBJ1-1; D is unclear. In germline, CDR1 is SEHNR, CDR2 FQNEAQ (reference sequence). There are 13 residues in the CDR3. V was shortened by 7 bases and J by 1 base, with 10 bases between the two germline ends. CDR3 nucleotide sequence: TGTGCCAGCATCGAAACAGCGAACACTGAAGCTTTCTTT. It is translated as CASIETANTEAFF.

The V call is TRBV6-5, the J call TRBJ1-4; no firm D call. V lost 6 bases and J lost 4, with 9 bases in between. Germline CDR1 is MNHEY and CDR2 is SVGAGI. The CDR3 contains 13 residues. CDR3 in amino acids: CASRHSFNEKLFF. DNA for the CDR3: TGTGCCAGCAGACACAGCTTTAATGAAAAACTGTTTTTT.

This CDR3 is CASSPLSGRPLYNEQFF. CDR3 nucleotides: TGTGCCAGCAGTCCACTGAGCGGGAGGCCCTTGTACAATGAGCAGTTCTTC. This sequence joins TRBV6-2 or TRBV6-3 and TRBJ2-1, with 9 bases lining up with TRBD2. The CDR3 covers 17 residues. The germline V gene has CDR1 MNHEY and CDR2 SVGEGT. The V gene end was trimmed by 5 bases and the J gene end by 4 bases; junction bases not matched to a gene: 12.

This clone was seen only a few times. The CDR3 nucleotides are TGTGCCAGCAGCCAAGATCTGAGCGGGATCTACGAGCAGTACTTC. Amino acids: CASSQDLSGIYEQYF. V usage is TRBV14 and J usage is TRBJ2-7, with 7 nucleotides matching TRBD2. V shed 0 bases, J shed 3 bases, and the junction held 5 bases outside the gene matches. This CDR3 is 15 amino acids long. CDR1 SGHDN and CDR2 FVKESK come from the germline V gene.

J is TRBJ2-2 and V is TRBV11-2, with D tentatively TRBD2 (6 bases). The CDR3 spans 16 residues. Germline values: CDR1 SGHAT, CDR2 FQNNGV. The V gene lost 3 bases and the J gene lost 0 bases, with 11 bases spanning the gap. Written as DNA, the CDR3 is TGTGCCAGCAGCTTCTACCGGGGGACGAACACCGGGGAGCTGTTTTTT. Translating gives CASSFYRGTNTGELFF.